These T cell receptor beta chains were read from a single sample in a study of radiotherapy plus CTLA-4 blockade in lung cancer. The method was immunoSEQ multiplex PCR; TCRdb's version includes in-frame clones alone and lacks a portion of them. Of approximately 99,000 clones detected, about 86% appear once; the ten largest clones hold approximately 5%. The sequencing here drew on peripheral blood, taken from a patient treated with radiotherapy plus ipilimumab. These receptors all come from a human donor with non-small cell lung cancer that progressed on radiotherapy plus ipilimumab. CDR3s include the opening cysteine and the closing phenylalanine or tryptophan. The D gene is left open where the match is weak. Only part of the rows carry a size: once, few, many, or a class if the clone is expanded.

clone_size	v_call	d_call	cdr3_length	j_call	cdr3_nt	cdr3_aa
NA	TRBV6-5	NA	12	TRBJ1-2	TGTGCCAGCAGGGATAATAACTATGGCTACACCTTC	CASRDNNYGYTF
once	TRBV11-3	TRBD2	16	TRBJ2-2	TGTGCCAGCAGCCCTGGGCTAGCGGGAGGCACCGGGGAGCTGTTTTTT	CASSPGLAGGTGELFF
NA	TRBV11-3	TRBD2	12	TRBJ2-3	TGTGCCAGCAGCTTGGGGGGGGATACGCAGTATTTT	CASSLGGDTQYF
NA	TRBV7-3	NA	14	TRBJ1-1	TGTGCCAGCAGGTTAGGGGCTGCGAACACTGAAGCTTTCTTT	CASRLGAANTEAFF
NA	TRBV4-1	TRBD1	16	TRBJ1-5	TGCGCCAGCAGCTCTACAGGGGCTCTCATGTTTCAGCCCCAGCATTTT	CASSSTGALMFQPQHF
NA	TRBV15	NA	14	TRBJ1-3	TGTGCCACCGCAAAGGGGGGCACGGGAAACACCATATATTTT	CATAKGGTGNTIYF
once	TRBV29-1	NA	12	TRBJ2-2	TGCAGCGTTCGGGGGAACACCGGGGAGCTGTTTTTT	CSVRGNTGELFF
NA	TRBV29-1	TRBD1	16	TRBJ2-7	TGCAGCGTTGAAGGAATCGCGGGACAGGGGCCCTACGAGCAGTACTTC	CSVEGIAGQGPYEQYF
few	TRBV5-1	NA	15	TRBJ1-6	TGCGCCAGCAGCTTGCCCGATACCCCTAATTCACCCCTCCACTTT	CASSLPDTPNSPLHF
NA	TRBV18	NA	13	TRBJ1-2	TGTGCCAGCTCACCATACCAGGAGTATGGCTACACCTTC	CASSPYQEYGYTF
few	TRBV10-3	NA	14	TRBJ1-5	TGTGCCCCCTGTCGTAAGGGCAACAATCAGCCCCAGCATTTT	CAPCRKGNNQPQHF
few	TRBV25-1	TRBD2	15	TRBJ2-5	TGTGCCAGCAGTTCGACTAGCGGGAGTAACGAGACCCAGTACTTC	CASSSTSGSNETQYF
once	TRBV11-2	NA	17	TRBJ2-7	TGTGCCAGCAGTCCACCCAGGGGCCGGGTCAGAACCGTGGAGCAGTACTTC	CASSPPRGRVRTVEQYF
NA	TRBV2	NA	13	TRBJ1-3	TGTGCCAGCGGTGGATTCTCTGGAAACACCATATATTTT	CASGGFSGNTIYF
NA	TRBV6-5	NA	14	TRBJ2-7	TGTGCCAGCAGTTGGGGGGGACAAAGCTACGAGCAGTACTTC	CASSWGGQSYEQYF
few	TRBV5-6	NA	14	TRBJ2-7	TGTGCCAGCAGCTTGACTCCCAACTCCTACGAGCAGTACTTC	CASSLTPNSYEQYF
NA	TRBV19	TRBD1	15	TRBJ2-7	TGTGCCAGTAGTGCAGGGACAGCGTCCTCCTACGAGCAGTACTTC	CASSAGTASSYEQYF
NA	TRBV7-2	TRBD2	15	TRBJ2-7	TGTGCCAGCAGCTTAGGACTAGCGGGAGGGCTAGAGCAGTACTTC	CASSLGLAGGLEQYF
NA	TRBV11-3	TRBD2	16	TRBJ2-1	TGTGCCAGCAGCTTAGATACCCTAGCGGGGTACAATGAGCAGTTCTTC	CASSLDTLAGYNEQFF
NA	TRBV5-4	TRBD1	13	TRBJ1-2	TGTGCCAGCAGCGAGGACAGGGGCTATGGCTACACCTTC	CASSEDRGYGYTF
NA	TRBV13	NA	17	TRBJ2-2	TGTGCCAGCAGCTTAGGCGTCTCGGGGGAGAGGACCGGGGAGCTGTTTTTT	CASSLGVSGERTGELFF
NA	TRBV7-9	NA	15	TRBJ1-3	TGTGCCAGCAGCTTACAGGGGAGTCCGGGAAACACCATATATTTT	CASSLQGSPGNTIYF
NA	TRBV5-6	NA	14	TRBJ2-7	TGTGCCAGCAGCCCCTATAATAGTCGGGGCGAGCAGTACTTC	CASSPYNSRGEQYF
NA	TRBV18	NA	14	TRBJ2-6	TGTGCCAGCTCACGTACTGCTGGGGCCAACGTCCTGACTTTC	CASSRTAGANVLTF
NA	TRBV7-2	NA	15	TRBJ1-4	TGTGCCAGCAGCTCCGCGCTCGGTGGGGGTAGGGAACTGTTTTTT	CASSSALGGGRELFF
NA	TRBV5-1	TRBD2	17	TRBJ2-3	TGCGCCAGCAGAAAGACTAGCGGGAGGGTCCCTGGAGATACGCAGTATTTT	CASRKTSGRVPGDTQYF
NA	TRBV7-2	NA	19	TRBJ1-2	TGTGCCAGCAGCTTATATGTGTTTGGCAGGGAGACAGCTAACTATGGCTACACCTTC	CASSLYVFGRETANYGYTF
NA	TRBV28	TRBD1	15	TRBJ1-1	TGTGCTTCCTGGGGGACAGCTATATTGAACACTGAAGCTTTCTTT	CASWGTAILNTEAFF
NA	TRBV5-1	NA	16	TRBJ1-2	TGCGCCAGCAGCTGGGGTCGTCCAGGTTTGAGGTATGGCTACACCTTC	CASSWGRPGLRYGYTF
NA	TRBV2	NA	14	TRBJ1-1	TGTGCCAGCAGTGTGCAGGGGACGAACACTGAAGCTTTCTTT	CASSVQGTNTEAFF
NA	TRBV5-6	NA	17	TRBJ2-1	TGTGCCAGCAGCTTTCGTACCGGGACCTCCTCCTACAATGAGCAGTTCTTC	CASSFRTGTSSYNEQFF
NA	TRBV23-1	NA	17	TRBJ1-1	TGCGCCAGCAGTCACCTGTGTTGGGGTTTGATGAACACTGAAGCTTTCTTT	CASSHLCWGLMNTEAFF
NA	TRBV7-3	NA	13	TRBJ2-7	TGTGCCAGCAGCTTAAGCGGCTCCTACGAGCAGTACTTC	CASSLSGSYEQYF
NA	TRBV5-1	TRBD2	14	TRBJ2-3	TGCGCCAGCAGTGGCGGGAGGGGCACAGATACGCAGTATTTT	CASSGGRGTDTQYF
NA	TRBV5-6	NA	13	TRBJ2-1	TGTGCCAGCAGTAAGCCTCCCGGACTTGAGCAGTTCTTC	CASSKPPGLEQFF
NA	TRBV6-6	TRBD1	14	TRBJ1-1	TGTGCCAGCAGGGGGGACAGGCCACCCACTGAAGCTTTCTTT	CASRGDRPPTEAFF